Listed here are 21 T cell receptor beta chains from one sample, sequenced in a study of blood T cells in healthy people across ages (dated by TCRdb to the mid-2010s). Receptor amplification or capture employed 5' RACE. The sample was run on an Illumina HiSeq 2500. The second PCR ran for about 6 to 11 cycles and used a J-beta primer mix along with a sample-barcoded 5' primer. In-frame beta chains were kept once TCRdb had trimmed the public reads at Q25 with fastp and called clones with MiXCR. A single entry per CDR3 protein holds the most common genes and DNA from its merged rows. In this sample the table shows approximately 880,000 distinct CDR3 sequences, roughly 43% of which occur a single time. The top ten clones comprise 13% of the sample. What was sequenced was blood. These receptors came from a man younger than 40 in good health.

The genes are TRBV7-8 and TRBJ2-1, with no clear D. The germline CDR1 and CDR2 sequences are SGHVS and FQNEAQ. The CDR3 is made up of 14 amino acids. V dropped 5 bases and J dropped 8 bases, with 16 bases sitting between them. CDR3 region: CASSDGTSVDEQFF. The CDR3 DNA reads as TGTGCCAGCAGCGATGGCACCAGCGTCGATGAGCAGTTCTTC.

This clonotype was seen only a few times. The rearrangement links TRBV7-2 to TRBJ2-3, with 7 bases matching TRBD2. Germline values: CDR1 SGHTA, CDR2 FQGNSA. The CDR3 is 14 residues long. V trimming: 5 bases; J trimming: 4 bases; junction bases outside the gene matches: 6. This CDR3 reads CASSDGLGSDTQYF. In DNA, the CDR3 is TGTGCCAGCAGCGACGGACTAGGATCAGATACGCAGTATTTT.

This clonotype appeared many times. The V and J genes are TRBV28 and TRBJ2-5; D is ambiguous. The germline gives CDR1 MDHEN, CDR2 SYDVKM. Trimming pared 5 bases from V and 7 bases from J, leaving 8 bases between. The CDR3 loop spans 11 amino acids. CDR3 region: CASSEGLTQYF. The DNA for the CDR3 is TGTGCCAGCAGTGAAGGTTTGACCCAGTACTTC.

CDR3 amino acids: CASSLAQGLLADTQYF. The DNA of the CDR3 is TGTGCCAGCAGCTTAGCGCAGGGGCTTCTTGCAGATACGCAGTATTTT. V and J are TRBV7-9 and TRBJ2-3; maybe TRBD1 (6 bases). Per the germline V gene, CDR1 is SEHNR and CDR2 is FQNEAQ (reference sequence). Trimming took off 0 bases at V and 4 bases at J, with 14 bases between the two ends. This CDR3 region has 16 residues.

This clonotype appeared a few times. The CDR3 DNA is TGCAGTGCAGGCCTAGCGGGAAGCACAGATACGCAGTATTTT. Translated, it gives CSAGLAGSTDTQYF. The chain has TRBV20-1 and TRBJ2-3, with TRBD2 identical over 9 bases. Germline loops: CDR1 DFQATT, CDR2 SNEGSKA (reference sequence). This CDR3 is built from 14 residues. J was trimmed by 0 bases and V by 6 bases; bases with no gene match: 4.

The chain combines TRBV6-5 with TRBJ2-3, with D perhaps given as TRBD1 or TRBD2 (5 bases each). Germline V lookup: CDR1 MNHEY, CDR2 SVGAGI. This CDR3 has 14 residues. V lost 2 bases and J 2 bases, leaving 8 bases between the germline ends. The CDR3 region is CASSYGGFTDTQYF. The DNA for the CDR3 is TGTGCCAGCAGTTACGGGGGATTCACAGATACGCAGTATTTT.

This clonotype was recorded a few times. This chain joins TRBV12-3 or TRBV12-4 and TRBJ2-3; no firm D call. The CDR3 totals 14 residues. Between the trimmed V and J ends, which lost 4 bases and 0 bases, there was a span of 8 bases. The CDR3 DNA follows: TGTGCCAGCAGTTCCCGAGCTAGCACAGATACGCAGTATTTT. It yields the protein CASSSRASTDTQYF.

The chain uses TRBV7-6 and TRBJ1-6; 10 bases are a match to TRBD1. Germline CDR1 reads SGHVS; CDR2 reads FNYEAQ. The junction had 3 bases not matched to a gene; V was cut back by 5 bases and J by 5 bases. CDR3 size: 15 residues. DNA for the CDR3: TGTGCCAGCAGCCGCGGGACAGGGGATAATTCACCCCTCCACTTT. Protein: CASSRGTGDNSPLHF.

This chain joins TRBV4-1 and TRBJ1-4, with D maybe TRBD1 (6 bases). Germline assignment: CDR1 MGHRA and CDR2 YSYEKL. Between the trimmed V and J ends, which lost 0 bases and 10 bases, there was a span of 15 bases. The CDR3 spans 15 residues. The CDR3 DNA sequence: TGCGCCAGCAGCCAAGACTGGCAAGGGGGTGGAAAACTGTTTTTT. This translates into CASSQDWQGGGKLFF.

The gene calls are TRBV2 and TRBJ2-3; D is undetermined. V lost 11 bases and J 0 bases, leaving 9 bases between the germline ends. The CDR3 covers 12 residues. Germline values: CDR1 SNHLY, CDR2 FYNNEI. The CDR3 DNA sequence: TGTGCCTCCGCCGTGAGCACAGATACGCAGTATTTT. This encodes CASAVSTDTQYF.

J is TRBJ1-1 and V is TRBV7-2; D is undetermined. CDR3 size: 13 residues. The V and J ends lost 3 bases and 5 bases respectively, with 10 bases between them. The V gene's germline CDR1 is SGHTA and CDR2 FQGNSA. DNA of the CDR3: TGTGCCAGCAGCTTCGGCCGCGGGACTGAAGCTTTCTTT. This codes for CASSFGRGTEAFF.

CDR3 coding DNA: TGTGCCAGCAGCTGGGGGGGGTACAATGAGCAGTTCTTC. As protein: CASSWGGYNEQFF. This rearrangement joins TRBV7-9 to TRBJ2-1; TRBD2 aligns across 7 bases. Per the germline V gene, CDR1 is SEHNR and CDR2 is FQNEAQ (reference sequence). The CDR3 consists of 13 residues. The J segment lost 4 bases and the V segment lost 4 bases, leaving 1 base of the junction unmatched.

The chain combines TRBV7-9 with TRBJ1-2; no clear D. The V and J ends lost 2 bases and 4 bases respectively, with 11 bases between them. Germline CDR1 and CDR2: SEHNR and FQNEAQ (reference sequence). CDR3 length: 14 amino acids. The CDR3 coding sequence is TGTGCCAGCAGCTTAAACACTGCGACCTATGGCTACACCTTC. Amino acid sequence: CASSLNTATYGYTF.

The chain combines TRBV2 with TRBJ2-3, with D tentatively TRBD2 (6 bases). Trimming stripped 8 bases from V and 0 bases from J, with 9 bases between. The CDR3 runs to 13 residues. CDR1 SNHLY and CDR2 FYNNEI come from the germline V gene. The chain's CDR3 is CASAGISTDTQYF. The CDR3 DNA sequence: TGTGCCAGCGCGGGGATAAGCACAGATACGCAGTATTTT.

In this sample, this clonotype turned up a few times. The chain employs TRBV27 and TRBJ1-2; the D gene is possibly TRBD1 (6 bases). Trimming cost V 6 bases and J 3 bases, with 14 bases left between them. The CDR3 sequence is 14 residues long. The germline V gene encodes CDR1 MNHEY and CDR2 SMNVEV (reference sequence). CDR3 region: CASSERQGHYGYTF. CDR3 sequence (DNA): TGTGCCAGCAGCGAACGCCAGGGGCACTATGGCTACACCTTC.

The chain recombines TRBV4-1 with TRBJ1-2; TRBD1 might be the D (6 bases). The CDR3 runs 13 residues. V lost 3 bases and J 8 bases, leaving 13 bases between the germline ends. Germline-derived CDR1 and CDR2 are MGHRA and YSYEKL. DNA for the CDR3: TGCGCCAGCAGCCACGCAGGGGTGAGAGGCTACACCTTC. It specifies CASSHAGVRGYTF.

The J gene is TRBJ2-1, the V gene TRBV12-3 or TRBV12-4; a possible D gene is TRBD2 (6 bases). This CDR3 region has 11 residues. Deletions cut 6 bases from V and 12 bases from J, with 12 bases between. CDR3 DNA: TGTGCCAGCAGCTCGGGGGAAGGGCAGTTCTTC. Its protein is CASSSGEGQFF.

This clonotype has a handful of counts. The V and J genes are TRBV18 and TRBJ2-5; the match to TRBD1 covers 8 bases. The length of the CDR3 is 13 residues. The germline V gene encodes CDR1 KGHSH and CDR2 LQKENI. Unmatched junction bases numbered 10, after V lost 5 bases and J lost 11 bases. CDR3 sequence (DNA): TGTGCCAGCTCAACCGGACAGGGAAGGGAGCAGTACTTC. Protein sequence: CASSTGQGREQYF.

This clonotype appeared once. J is TRBJ1-5 and V is TRBV20-1; weak D call: TRBD1 (5 bases). The CDR3 length is 14 residues. V was pared by 5 bases and J by 3 bases, with 14 bases between. Germline assignment: CDR1 DFQATT and CDR2 SNEGSKA (reference sequence). DNA for the CDR3: TGCAGTGCTCACGACAGCTTCTTCAATCAGCCCCAGCATTTT. It codes for CSAHDSFFNQPQHF.

This clonotype showed up just a few times. The chain is built from TRBV6-5 and TRBJ2-1; D call uncertain. This CDR3 spans 16 amino acids. Trimming pared 6 bases from V and 7 bases from J, leaving 22 bases between. Germline V gene lookup returns CDR1 MNHEY and CDR2 SVGAGI. Written as DNA, the CDR3 is TGTGCCAGCAGCTGGATACGGACCGGCCAATGGAATGAGCAGTTCTTC. Its translation: CASSWIRTGQWNEQFF.

This clonotype was detected only once. A much larger clone is a single base away; this may be a read error. The CDR3 bases are TGCAGTGCTAGAGCCGCGGAATATGGAAAACTGTTTTTT. Amino acids: CSARAAEYGKLFF. This chain links TRBV20-1 with TRBJ1-4; no clear D gene. Germline-derived CDR1 and CDR2 are DFQATT and SNEGSKA (reference sequence). The length of the CDR3 is 13 residues. Trimming shortened V by 1 base and J by 10 bases, and 13 bases separated the two germline ends.